The source of this T cell receptor beta chain is a study of vaccination and CD4 T cells after COVID-19. Overall study findings and caveats: Rising from roughly 21 to 40, the median of SARS-CoV-2-reactive clonotypes did not change significantly. Spike mono-reactivity applied to 304 of 307 vaccine-specific clones detected in convalescent patients.

The Oncomine TCR Beta short-read assay sequenced DNA from cultured CD4+ T cells. TCRdb re-called the PCR reads with MiXCR, one entry per CDR3 protein. The sample includes some 6,200 distinct CDR3 sequences, approximately 32% of them seen just once. This clonotype was counted between two and nine times. The target antigen is unknown. The treatment here: approximately 11-day PBMC culture with coronavirus spike peptide pools or control peptides (ViraFEST assay). The V gene's germline CDR1 is MNHEY and CDR2 SVGAGI. This CDR3 is 14 amino acids long. The ends lost 2 bases at V and 9 bases at J; junction bases unmatched: 7.

The chain recombines TRBV6-5 with TRBJ2-1, with 7 bases identical to TRBD1. This sequence was found in a human donor who had recovered from COVID-19. The sample consisted of CD4+ T cells from blood, cultured in vitro, taken after SARS-CoV-2 vaccination. This CDR3 is CASSYRQGASEQFF. In DNA, the CDR3 is TGTGCCAGCAGTTACCGACAGGGAGCGAGTGAGCAGTTCTTC.